The next 32 T cell receptor beta chains were all read from a single sample in a study of shared clonotypes between healthy human individuals. CD8 cells classed as naive were CD45RO-negative and positively selected for CCR7, excluding terminally differentiated effector memory CD45RA+ cells. TCRdb's copy holds only in-frame clones and misses some; the assay was immunoSEQ multiplex PCR. Of some 2,000,000 clones in the sample, around 96% were seen once. The sequencing sample was made of naive CD8+ T cells sorted from blood. The receptors shown here come from a man between 18 and 29 years old in good health.

The rearrangement uses TRBV6-5 and TRBJ1-2, with unresolved D. The CDR3 is 13 amino acids. Trimming shortened V by 7 bases and J by 5 bases, and 14 bases separated the two germline ends. CDR1 MNHEY and CDR2 SVGAGI come from the germline V gene. CDR3 loop: CASTHRDGYGYTF. Here the CDR3 DNA reads TGTGCCAGCACCCACCGGGATGGTTATGGCTACACCTTC.

The table lists this clone with a count of one. The rearrangement links TRBV4-3 to TRBJ2-1; 14 bases are shared with TRBD2. After removal of 3 bases from V and 3 bases from J, the junction contained 4 bases not matched to a gene. Looked up from germline, CDR1 is LGHNA and CDR2 is YSLEER. The CDR3 contains 17 residues. The chain's CDR3 is CASSQGLAGVYYNEQFF. In DNA, the CDR3 is TGCGCCAGCAGCCAGGGACTAGCGGGAGTATACTACAATGAGCAGTTCTTC.

The chain is built from TRBV10-2 and TRBJ1-4; D is unclear. From germline, CDR1 is WSHSY and CDR2 SAAADI. V lost 3 bases and J lost 0, with 11 bases in between. The CDR3 contains 16 residues. CDR3 amino acids: CASSDDEDATNEKLFF. Here the CDR3 DNA reads TGCGCCAGCAGTGATGACGAGGATGCAACTAATGAAAAACTGTTTTTT.

Of note for this clone: The identical CDR3 is also encoded by other nucleotide sequences in the sample. This chain's CDR3 is CASSHPGGTEAFF. In DNA, the CDR3 is TGCGCCAGCAGCCACCCAGGGGGCACTGAAGCTTTCTTT. The gene calls are TRBV4-1 and TRBJ1-1; 7 positions agree with TRBD1. The V gene's germline CDR1 is MGHRA and CDR2 YSYEKL. V was clipped by 3 bases and J by 4 bases; unmatched bases: 2. The CDR3 totals 13 residues.

This clone was seen once. This CDR3 is also generated by other DNA sequences in the sample. The rearrangement joins TRBV27 to TRBJ1-1; 7 nucleotides agree with TRBD1. V lost 5 bases to trimming and J lost 2 bases; unmatched junction nucleotides: 5. The CDR3 runs 14 residues. Germline V gene sequence: CDR1 MNHEY, CDR2 SMNVEV (reference sequence). In DNA, the CDR3 is TGTGCCAGCAGTCCGGGGACAGCTAACACTGAAGCTTTCTTT. This codes for CASSPGTANTEAFF.

With respect to this clone: Other DNA sequences of this sample code for an identical CDR3. This chain uses TRBV11-2 with TRBJ2-5; D unresolved. V gave up 1 base and J gave up 5 bases, with 5 bases separating them. The CDR3 runs 12 residues. The germline gives CDR1 SGHAT, CDR2 FQNNGV. The DNA of the CDR3 is TGTGCCAGCAGCTTAGGGCGGGAGACCCAGTACTTC. Translated, it gives CASSLGRETQYF.

The rearrangement links TRBV6-1 to TRBJ2-7; D gene uncertain. V was shortened by 5 bases and J by 4 bases, with 12 bases between the two germline ends. Germline CDR1 reads MNHNS; CDR2 reads SASEGT. The CDR3 contains 13 residues. CDR3 DNA sequence: TGTGCCAGCAGTTGGGCCCTGGTATACGAGCAGTACTTC. As protein: CASSWALVYEQYF.

Remarks on this clone: Other nucleotide sequences in the sample specify the same CDR3. This chain connects TRBV11-2 to TRBJ2-7, with unresolved D. The germline V gene encodes CDR1 SGHAT and CDR2 FQNNGV. Deletions cut 0 bases from V and 7 bases from J, with 7 bases between. This CDR3 is 12 amino acids long. DNA of the CDR3: TGTGCCAGCAGCTTAGATAGGGCAGAGCAGTACTTC. Translating it yields CASSLDRAEQYF.

This clone has only one observation. Other DNA sequences from this sample encode an identical CDR3 as well. For the CDR3, the DNA is TGTGCCAGCAGACTAGCGGGAGCTCTCGAGCAGTACTTC. Protein product: CASRLAGALEQYF. V and J are TRBV27 and TRBJ2-7, with 11 bases lining up with TRBD2. The CDR3 runs to 13 residues. The V segment lost 6 bases and the J segment 6 bases; nucleotides outside the gene matches: 4. Looked up from germline, CDR1 is MNHEY and CDR2 is SMNVEV (reference sequence).

V is TRBV6-6 and J is TRBJ2-2; D might be TRBD1 (7 bases). The CDR3 covers 16 residues. The germline CDR1 and CDR2 sequences are MNHNY and SVGAGI (reference sequence). Trimming left V 1 base short and J 5 bases short, with 14 bases between. The CDR3 reads CASSYWSGGGTGELFF. In DNA form, the CDR3 reads TGTGCCAGCAGTTACTGGTCAGGGGGAGGAACCGGGGAGCTGTTTTTT.

About this clone: At the DNA level, this CDR3 is encoded by other sequences in the same sample as well. This chain joins TRBV4-2 and TRBJ2-7; no firm D call. CDR1 is LGHNA, CDR2 YNFKEQ, per germline. The CDR3 has 14 amino acids. V was clipped by 1 base and J by 2 bases, with 9 bases between them. The DNA of the CDR3 is TGTGCCAGCAGCCAAGCCCTGGGGACCTACGAGCAGTACTTC. Protein sequence: CASSQALGTYEQYF.

J is TRBJ1-4 and V is TRBV4-1; D is possibly TRBD1 (5 bases). The germline V gene has CDR1 MGHRA and CDR2 YSYEKL. This CDR3 comprises 17 residues. The V end was cut by 0 bases, the J end by 1 base, with 12 bases between. The CDR3 coding sequence is TGCGCCAGCAGCCAAGATCCGGGGAGGGGAACTAATGAAAAACTGTTTTTT. This codes for CASSQDPGRGTNEKLFF.

This sequence joins TRBV11-2 and TRBJ2-3; D is perhaps TRBD2 (5 bases). This CDR3 region has 14 residues. The germline gives CDR1 SGHAT, CDR2 FQNNGV. V was trimmed by 2 bases and J by 6 bases, leaving 12 bases between them. CDR3 nucleotides: TGTGCCAGCAGCTTACCGGGGTTGGGGGATACGCAGTATTTT. Amino acids: CASSLPGLGDTQYF.

This chain connects TRBV29-1 to TRBJ2-1; 8 nucleotides align to TRBD2. CDR1 SQVTM and CDR2 ANQGSEA come from the germline V gene. The CDR3 covers 17 residues. With 1 base clipped from V and 3 bases from J, the junction kept 11 bases outside the gene matches. The CDR3 loop is CSVEATSGRFHYNEQFF. DNA of the CDR3: TGCAGCGTTGAAGCTACCAGCGGGAGATTCCACTACAATGAGCAGTTCTTC.

The CDR3 region has the DNA TGTGCCAGCAGCTTCGGGCAGTCCCCCTACAATGAGCAGTTCTTC. Its translation is CASSFGQSPYNEQFF. The chain has TRBV7-2 and TRBJ2-1, with unresolved D. The CDR3 has 15 residues. V dropped 3 bases and J dropped 2 bases, with 11 bases sitting between them. Germline loops: CDR1 SGHTA, CDR2 FQGNSA. The whole variable domain, filled in from reference TRBV7-2 and TRBJ2-1, reads GAGVSQSPSNKVTEKGKDVELRCDPISGHTALYWYRQSLGQGLEFLIYFQGNSAPDKSGLPSDRFSAERTGGSVSTLTIQRTQQEDSAVYLCASSFGQSPYNEQFFGPGTRLTVL.

This chain's CDR3 is CASSSGQGAVETQYF. In nucleotides, the CDR3 is TGTGCCAGCAGCTCGGGACAGGGGGCTGTTGAGACCCAGTACTTC. The chain uses TRBV11-2 and TRBJ2-5; TRBD1 matches 12 bases. Losses at the gene ends were 4 bases for V and 5 bases for J; bases not matched to a gene: 5. The CDR3 has 15 amino acids. Germline lookup yields CDR1 SGHAT and CDR2 FQNNGV.

The V and J genes are TRBV15 and TRBJ2-1; D ambiguous. Trimming cost V 0 bases and J 6 bases, with 3 bases left between them. CDR1 and CDR2 from the germline V gene are LNHNV and YYDKDF (reference sequence). CDR3 size: 12 residues. CDR3 region: CATSRDTNEQFF. CDR3 bases: TGTGCCACCAGCAGAGATACCAATGAGCAGTTCTTC. The whole variable domain, remainder taken from reference TRBV15 and TRBJ2-1, is DAMVIQNPRYQVTQFGKPVTLSCSQTLNHNVMYWYQQKSSQAPKLLFHYYDKDFNNEADTPDNFQSRRPNTSFCFLDIRSPGLGDTAMYLCATSRDTNEQFFGPGTRLTVL.

The CDR3: CASSVGVSDTYEQYF. The DNA of the CDR3 is TGTGCCAGCAGCGTAGGTGTTAGCGATACCTACGAGCAGTACTTC. The genes are TRBV9 and TRBJ2-7; a weak D match, TRBD2 (5 bases). Germline V CDR1 and CDR2: SGDLS, YYNGEE. Trimming stripped 0 bases from V and 2 bases from J, with 12 bases between. The CDR3 is 15 residues long.

The V and J genes are TRBV6-6 and TRBJ2-7, with 7 bases aligning to TRBD1. The CDR3 contains 13 residues. Germline V gives CDR1 MNHNY, CDR2 SVGAGI (reference sequence). V lost 4 bases to trimming and J lost 5 bases; unmatched junction nucleotides: 5. The DNA of the CDR3 is TGTGCCAGCAGTTGGGACAGCCAGGACGAGCAGTACTTC. Translating it yields CASSWDSQDEQYF.

Comment on this clone: This specimen includes other DNA sequences encoding the same CDR3. This chain joins TRBV27 and TRBJ2-7, with TRBD1 as a possible D gene (5 bases). V shed 0 bases and J shed 2 bases, with 8 bases lying between them. This CDR3 is 14 amino acids long. The germline gives CDR1 MNHEY, CDR2 SMNVEV (reference sequence). CDR3 residues: CASSLSAGTYEQYF. In nucleotides, the CDR3 is TGTGCCAGCAGTTTATCGGCAGGGACCTACGAGCAGTACTTC.

The chain combines TRBV28 with TRBJ1-3; a weak D match, TRBD1 (5 bases). This CDR3 is built from 15 residues. Germline values: CDR1 MDHEN, CDR2 SYDVKM. V shed 5 bases and J shed 4 bases, with 15 bases lying between them. The DNA for the CDR3 is TGTGCCAGCAGTACCCGGGGCACGTTCGGAAACACCATATATTTT. It yields the protein CASSTRGTFGNTIYF.

The rearrangement uses TRBV7-9 and TRBJ2-1, with D possibly matching TRBD2 (5 bases). The CDR3 extends over 17 amino acids. V lost 5 bases and J lost 5, with 22 bases in between. Per the germline V gene, CDR1 is SEHNR and CDR2 is FQNEAQ (reference sequence). DNA for the CDR3: TGTGCCAGCAGCCCCCCGACGGACTGGGCGAGGAACAATGAGCAGTTCTTC. It is translated as CASSPPTDWARNNEQFF. The entire variable domain, with the rest obtained from reference TRBV7-9 and TRBJ2-1, is as follows: DTGVSQNPRHKITKRGQNVTFRCDPISEHNRLYWYRQTLGQGPEFLTYFQNEAQLEKSRLLSDRFSAERPKGSFSTLEIQRTEQGDSAMYLCASSPPTDWARNNEQFFGPGTRLTVL.

This chain uses TRBV7-3 with TRBJ2-1; D might be TRBD1 (6 bases). The CDR3 is 11 amino acids. The germline CDR1 and CDR2 sequences are SGHTA and FQGTGA. The V end was cut by 6 bases, the J end by 7 bases, with 7 bases between. Here the CDR3 reads CASSQGNEQFF. The CDR3 DNA sequence: TGTGCCAGCAGTCAGGGGAATGAGCAGTTCTTC.

The J gene is TRBJ2-5, the V gene TRBV15, with D unresolved. Near its end, the DNA agrees better with TRBJ2-7, so the J call may be wrong. The CDR3 totals 13 residues. CDR1 is LNHNV and CDR2 is YYDKDF in the germline V gene (reference sequence). The CDR3 protein is CATSVRLSYEQYF. CDR3 DNA: TGTGCCACCAGTGTACGGCTGTCCTACGAGCAGTACTTC.

The J gene is TRBJ2-1, the V gene TRBV5-1, with TRBD1 identical over 8 bases. Germline V gene sequence: CDR1 SGHRS, CDR2 YFSETQ. Trimming took 0 bases from V and 7 from J; bases not matched to a gene: 15. The CDR3 runs to 18 residues. The CDR3 sequence is CASSLEFSGQGISNEQFF. The CDR3 DNA is TGCGCCAGCAGCTTGGAATTCTCCGGACAGGGCATATCGAATGAGCAGTTCTTC.

The chain couples TRBV25-1 to TRBJ1-1, with a tentative D call TRBD1 (5 bases). The CDR3 runs to 14 residues. Trimming removed 8 bases at V and 6 bases at J, with 19 bases between. CDR1 is MGHDK, CDR2 SYGVNS, per germline. CDR3 in amino acids: CASGAGEGGSEAFF. The CDR3 DNA follows: TGTGCCAGCGGAGCGGGGGAAGGAGGGTCTGAAGCTTTCTTT.

The chain combines TRBV4-3 with TRBJ2-5; the D call may be TRBD1 or TRBD2 (6 bases each). CDR1 LGHNA and CDR2 YSLEER come from the germline V gene. This CDR3 is built from 16 residues. Trimming took off 3 bases at V and 5 bases at J, with 19 bases between the two ends. For the CDR3, the DNA is TGCGCCAGCAGCCACCTTCTGGGGGGCGTAGGGGAGACCCAGTACTTC. Its translation is CASSHLLGGVGETQYF.

The chain links TRBV10-2 to TRBJ1-6; TRBD1 might be the D (5 bases). The CDR3 runs to 14 residues. CDR1 is WSHSY, CDR2 SAAADI, per germline. Trimming removed 4 bases from V and 11 bases from J, with 15 bases in between. The CDR3 reads CASSGAGPRTPLHF. CDR3 DNA sequence: TGCGCCAGCAGTGGAGCAGGGCCGAGGACACCCCTCCACTTT.

The rearrangement links TRBV16 to TRBJ2-2, with D unclear. Per germline, CDR1 KGHSY and CDR2 FQNENV. The CDR3 sequence is 12 residues long. Between the trimmed V and J ends, which lost 1 base and 7 bases, there was a span of 4 bases. CDR3 nucleotide sequence: TGTGCCAGCAGCCAATTTCTCGGGGAGCTGTTTTTT. This translates into CASSQFLGELFF.

This clone was found once. The chain combines TRBV15 with TRBJ1-4, with 12 bases identical to TRBD1. Germline V gene data show CDR1 as LNHNV and CDR2 as YYDKDF (reference sequence). The CDR3 consists of 17 residues. The trim removed 6 bases at V and 2 bases at J, leaving 7 bases unmatched. For the CDR3, the DNA is TGTGCCACCAGGGGCAGGGGGACAGGGGGCACTAATGAAAAACTGTTTTTT. It specifies CATRGRGTGGTNEKLFF.

A remark on this clone: Distinct nucleotide sequences in the sample also encode this CDR3. V and J are TRBV27 and TRBJ1-2; D might be TRBD1 (5 bases). This CDR3 comprises 13 residues. Germline-derived CDR1 and CDR2 are MNHEY and SMNVEV (reference sequence). V shed 3 bases and J shed 2 bases, with 7 bases lying between them. The CDR3 loop is CASSFGANYGYTF. For the CDR3, the DNA is TGTGCCAGCAGTTTCGGGGCGAACTATGGCTACACCTTC.

The CDR3 here is CASSLDGTGEETQYF. In DNA, the CDR3 is TGCGCCAGCAGCTTGGACGGGACAGGGGAAGAGACCCAGTACTTC. V usage is TRBV5-1 and J usage is TRBJ2-5; 10 bases match TRBD1. Germline values: CDR1 SGHRS, CDR2 YFSETQ. The CDR3 consists of 15 residues. V lost 0 bases and J lost 3; bases outside the gene matches: 2.